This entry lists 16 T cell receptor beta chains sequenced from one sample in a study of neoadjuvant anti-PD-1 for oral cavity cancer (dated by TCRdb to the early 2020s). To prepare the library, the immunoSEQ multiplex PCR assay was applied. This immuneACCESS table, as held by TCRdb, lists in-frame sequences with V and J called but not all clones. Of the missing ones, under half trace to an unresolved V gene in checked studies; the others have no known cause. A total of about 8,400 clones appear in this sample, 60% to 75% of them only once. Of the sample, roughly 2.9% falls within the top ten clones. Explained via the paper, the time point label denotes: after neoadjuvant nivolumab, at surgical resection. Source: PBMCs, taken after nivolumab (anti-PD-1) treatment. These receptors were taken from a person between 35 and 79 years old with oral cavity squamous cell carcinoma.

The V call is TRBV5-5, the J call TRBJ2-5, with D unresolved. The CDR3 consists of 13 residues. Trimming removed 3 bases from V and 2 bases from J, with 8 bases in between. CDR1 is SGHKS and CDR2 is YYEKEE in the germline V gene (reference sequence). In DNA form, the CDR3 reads TGTGCCAGCAGCTCCGACACGCAAGAGACCCAGTACTTC. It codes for CASSSDTQETQYF.

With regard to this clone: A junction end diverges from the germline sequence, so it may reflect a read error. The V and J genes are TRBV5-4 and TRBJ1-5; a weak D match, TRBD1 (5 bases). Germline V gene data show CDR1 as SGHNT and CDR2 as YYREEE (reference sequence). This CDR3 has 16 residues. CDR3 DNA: TGCGCCAGCAGCCAAGATATGGGGCAGGGTTTCCAGCCCCAGCATTTT. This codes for CASSQDMGQGFQPQHF.

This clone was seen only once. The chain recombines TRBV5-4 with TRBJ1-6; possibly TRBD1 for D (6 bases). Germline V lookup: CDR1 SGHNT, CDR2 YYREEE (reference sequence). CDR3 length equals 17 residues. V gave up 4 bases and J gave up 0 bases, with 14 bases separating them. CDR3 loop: CASSMDSLSSYNSPLHF. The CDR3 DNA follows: TGTGCCAGCAGCATGGACAGTTTGAGCTCCTATAATTCACCCCTCCACTTT.

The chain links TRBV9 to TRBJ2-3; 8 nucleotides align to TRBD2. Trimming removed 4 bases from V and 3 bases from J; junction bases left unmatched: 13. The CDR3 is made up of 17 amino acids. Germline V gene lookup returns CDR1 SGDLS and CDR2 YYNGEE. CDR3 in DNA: TGTGCCAGCAGCCCGACTAGCACGGGAGGGTGGACAGATACGCAGTATTTT. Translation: CASSPTSTGGWTDTQYF.

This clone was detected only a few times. Written as DNA, the CDR3 is TGCGCCAGCAGAGAGGGACAGACGTCACCCTGGATAGGCTACACCTTC. This gives the protein CASREGQTSPWIGYTF. The chain joins TRBV4-1 to TRBJ1-2; 7 bases agree with TRBD1. With 6 bases clipped from V and 8 bases from J, the junction kept 18 bases outside the gene matches. Germline CDR1 reads MGHRA; CDR2 reads YSYEKL. The CDR3 length is 16 residues.

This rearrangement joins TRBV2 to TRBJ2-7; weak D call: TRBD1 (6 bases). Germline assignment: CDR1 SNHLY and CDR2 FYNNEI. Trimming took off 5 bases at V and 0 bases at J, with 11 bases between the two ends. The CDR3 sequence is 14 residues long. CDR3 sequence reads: CASSPDRTSYEQYF. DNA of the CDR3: TGTGCCAGCAGTCCTGACAGGACCTCCTACGAGCAGTACTTC. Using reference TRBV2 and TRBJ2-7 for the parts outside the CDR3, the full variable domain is EPEVTQTPSHQVTQMGQEVILRCVPISNHLYFYWYRQILGQKVEFLVSFYNNEISEKSEIFDDQFSVERPDGSNFTLKIRSTKLEDSAMYFCASSPDRTSYEQYFGPGTRLTVT.

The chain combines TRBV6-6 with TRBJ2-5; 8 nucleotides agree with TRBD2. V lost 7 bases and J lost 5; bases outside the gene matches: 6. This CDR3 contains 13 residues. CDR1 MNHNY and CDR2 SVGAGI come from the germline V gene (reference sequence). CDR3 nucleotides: TGTGCCAGCACTCACCCGGGGGGGGAGACCCAGTACTTC. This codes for CASTHPGGETQYF.

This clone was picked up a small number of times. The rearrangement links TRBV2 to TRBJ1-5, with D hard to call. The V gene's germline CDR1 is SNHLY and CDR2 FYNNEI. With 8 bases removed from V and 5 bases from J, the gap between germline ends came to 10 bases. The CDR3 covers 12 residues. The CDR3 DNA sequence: TGTGCCAGCGGTCGAAGGGATCAGCCCCAGCATTTT. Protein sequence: CASGRRDQPQHF.

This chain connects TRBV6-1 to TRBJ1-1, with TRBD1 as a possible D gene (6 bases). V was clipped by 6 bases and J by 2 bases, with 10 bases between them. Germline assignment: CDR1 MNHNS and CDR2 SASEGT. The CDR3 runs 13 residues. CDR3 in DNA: TGTGCCAGCAGGGAACAGGGCAACACTGAAGCTTTCTTT. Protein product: CASREQGNTEAFF.

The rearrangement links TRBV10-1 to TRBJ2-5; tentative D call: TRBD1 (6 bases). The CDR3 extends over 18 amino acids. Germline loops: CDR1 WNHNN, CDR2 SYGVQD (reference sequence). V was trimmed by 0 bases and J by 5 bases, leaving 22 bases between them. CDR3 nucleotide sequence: TGCGCCAGCAGTGAGTCGATCACCGGTCAGGGGATTCGCGAGACCCAGTACTTC. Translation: CASSESITGQGIRETQYF.

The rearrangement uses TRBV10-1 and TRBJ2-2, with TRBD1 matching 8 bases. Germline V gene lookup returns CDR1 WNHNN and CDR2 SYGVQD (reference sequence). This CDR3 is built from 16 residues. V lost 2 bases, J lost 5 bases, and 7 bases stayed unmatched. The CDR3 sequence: CASSEGRGRRTGELFF. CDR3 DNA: TGCGCCAGCAGTGAGGGCAGGGGGCGTAGGACCGGGGAGCTGTTTTTT.

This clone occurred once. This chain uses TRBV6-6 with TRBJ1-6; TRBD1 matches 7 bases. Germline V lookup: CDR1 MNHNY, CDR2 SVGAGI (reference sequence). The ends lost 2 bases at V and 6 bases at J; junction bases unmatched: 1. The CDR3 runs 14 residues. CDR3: CASSYRDSNSPLHF. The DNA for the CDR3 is TGTGCCAGCAGTTACCGGGACAGTAATTCACCCCTCCACTTT.

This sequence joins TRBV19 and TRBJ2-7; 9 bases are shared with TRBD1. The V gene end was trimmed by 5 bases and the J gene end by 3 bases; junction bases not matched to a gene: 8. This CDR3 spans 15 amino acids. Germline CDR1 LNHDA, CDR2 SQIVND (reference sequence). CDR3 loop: CASSVTGGPLYEQYF. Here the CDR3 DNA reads TGTGCCAGTAGTGTAACAGGGGGCCCCCTCTACGAGCAGTACTTC. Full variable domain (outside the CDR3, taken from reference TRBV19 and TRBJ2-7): DGGITQSPKYLFRKEGQNVTLSCEQNLNHDAMYWYRQDPGQGLRLIYYSQIVNDFQKGDIAEGYSVSREKKESFPLTVTSAQKNPTAFYLCASSVTGGPLYEQYFGPGTRLTVT.

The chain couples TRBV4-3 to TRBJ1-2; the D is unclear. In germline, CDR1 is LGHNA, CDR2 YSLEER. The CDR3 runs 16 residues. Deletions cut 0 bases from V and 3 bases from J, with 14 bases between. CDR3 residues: CASSQDIGDLDYGYTF. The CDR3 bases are TGCGCCAGCAGCCAAGATATCGGGGATTTAGACTATGGCTACACCTTC.

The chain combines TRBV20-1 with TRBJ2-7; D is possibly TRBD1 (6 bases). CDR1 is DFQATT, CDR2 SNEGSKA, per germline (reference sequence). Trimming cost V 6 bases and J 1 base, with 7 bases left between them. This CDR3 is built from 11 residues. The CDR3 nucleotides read TGCAGTGCCACAGGGTCCTACGAGCAGTACTTC. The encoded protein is CSATGSYEQYF.

The CDR3 bases are TGTGCCTCTGTAGCAAGACAGTCCGCCGGGGGTTCACCCCTCCACTTT. This encodes CASVARQSAGGSPLHF. The V call is TRBV30, the J call TRBJ1-6; tentatively, D is TRBD1 (5 bases). This CDR3 has 16 residues. Trimming took off 7 bases at V and 9 bases at J, with 25 bases between the two ends. Germline V lookup: CDR1 GTSNPN, CDR2 SVGIG (reference sequence).